This T cell receptor (beta chain) was sequenced in a study of blood T cell repertoires in COVID-19. As for the study in general: The United States, Italy and Spain supplied acute and convalescent COVID-19 samples.

The participants were between 18 and 89 years old and came from 24 US areas. Which cohort a participant joined came from the clinical history participants gave. Clones were read by immunoSEQ multiplex PCR, and TCRdb kept only the in-frame ones, dropping some. The table has 150,000 to 200,000 clones, 76% seen once. Germline values: CDR1 LGHDT, CDR2 YNNKEL (reference sequence). The CDR3 runs 15 residues. Trimming cost V 0 bases and J 5 bases, with 13 bases left between them. The chain employs TRBV3-1 (or the pseudogene TRBV3-2) and TRBJ1-1; a possible D gene is TRBD1 (6 bases). Sequencing was performed on PBMCs or T cells enriched from blood (not recorded which). The TCR originated in a woman aged 50 to 60 with acute COVID-19. The CDR3 DNA reads TGTGCCAGCAGCCAAGAGCCCGGGAGGGGGACTGAAGCTTTCTTT. Its translation: CASSQEPGRGTEAFF.